The 29 T cell receptor beta chains listed next were all sequenced from one sample in a study of regulatory T cells in long-lasting Graves disease (dated by TCRdb to the early 2020s). Reading the label with the study, this specimen's time point is: newly diagnosed GD, antithyroid drugs for less than 3 months. RNA was extracted from PBMCs in TRIzol for both TCR sequencing and RNA sequencing. Libraries were constructed by multiplex PCR. TCRdb names Illumina HiSeq 4000 as the instrument used. CDR3 regions were amplified by Arm-PCR with iRepertoire HTBI primers to construct TCR beta libraries. TCRdb trimmed the raw reads at Q25, called clones with MiXCR and kept productive beta chains. Each CDR3 protein appears once, grouped with its most common genes and DNA. The sample data list 350,000 to 500,000 distinct CDR3 sequences, and roughly 17% of these were observed just once. The ten largest account for over 8.5% of the sample.

This sample was also put to use in a study of T cells in Graves' hyperthyroidism and ophthalmopathy.

The sequenced sample was peripheral blood mononuclear cells (PBMCs), obtained at new diagnosis, from a patient treated with antithyroid drugs. These TCRs come from a woman in her twenties or thirties with Graves disease. Donor details come from another sample of the same person, matched by shared clones.

The genes are TRBV6-2 or TRBV6-3 and TRBJ1-2; 9 bases are shared with TRBD1. The CDR3 length is 17 residues. From germline, CDR1 is MNHEY and CDR2 SVGEGT. Germline trimming cut 2 bases from V and 5 bases from J; bases unmatched to any gene: 12. The CDR3 DNA reads TGTGCCAGCAGTTACCTCTATACAGGGGGCGAGGGATATGGCTACACCTTC. Protein sequence: CASSYLYTGGEGYGYTF.

The J gene is TRBJ2-7, the V gene TRBV18, with D perhaps TRBD2 (6 bases). The V end was cut by 2 bases, the J end by 0 bases, with 11 bases between. CDR3 size: 15 residues. The germline V gene encodes CDR1 KGHSH and CDR2 LQKENI. CDR3 DNA: TGTGCCAGCTCACCAGGCGGGACCCTCTCCTACGAGCAGTACTTC. Its translation: CASSPGGTLSYEQYF.

This clonotype came up many times. The V call is TRBV5-1, the J call TRBJ1-5; D not resolved. The CDR3 has 15 amino acids. Germline V gene data show CDR1 as SGHRS and CDR2 as YFSETQ. V dropped 0 bases and J dropped 0 bases, with 7 bases sitting between them. CDR3 coding DNA: TGCGCCAGCAGCTTGGTTGGGGATAGCAATCAGCCCCAGCATTTT. Its protein is CASSLVGDSNQPQHF.

This clonotype has just a few counts. The chain has TRBV7-9 and TRBJ2-1; 12 bases fit TRBD2. The trim removed 3 bases at V and 7 bases at J, leaving 10 bases unmatched. CDR1 and CDR2 (germline): SEHNR, FQNEAQ (reference sequence). This CDR3 is 17 amino acids long. CDR3 amino acids: CASSLTLAGGPSNEQFF. The CDR3 region has the DNA TGTGCCAGCAGCTTGACCCTAGCGGGAGGGCCAAGTAATGAGCAGTTCTTC. The whole variable domain, filled in from reference TRBV7-9 and TRBJ2-1, reads DTGVSQNPRHKITKRGQNVTFRCDPISEHNRLYWYRQTLGQGPEFLTYFQNEAQLEKSRLLSDRFSAERPKGSFSTLEIQRTEQGDSAMYLCASSLTLAGGPSNEQFFGPGTRLTVL.

This sequence joins TRBV18 and TRBJ2-1, with a possible D match to TRBD1 (6 bases). CDR3 length equals 12 residues. Germline lookup yields CDR1 KGHSH and CDR2 LQKENI. Trimming took 5 bases from V and 8 from J, leaving 10 bases between them. The CDR3 protein is CASSENRDEQFF. Here the CDR3 DNA reads TGTGCCAGCTCAGAAAACAGGGATGAGCAGTTCTTC.

Worth noting for this clonotype: This may come from a read error, since a much larger clone is one base off. This chain connects TRBV25-1 to TRBJ2-5; a weak D match, TRBD1 (5 bases). The CDR3 is 14 residues long. V was shortened by 3 bases and J by 11 bases, with 19 bases between the two germline ends. CDR1 and CDR2 (germline): MGHDK, SYGVNS. The CDR3 region is CASSEPKRGNEQYF. The CDR3 DNA reads TGTGCCAGCAGTGAGCCGAAAAGGGGCAATGAGCAGTACTTC.

This clonotype was picked up many times. The chain employs TRBV6-2 or TRBV6-3 and TRBJ2-7, with 9 bases lining up with TRBD2. The CDR3 has 15 amino acids. V dropped 2 bases and J dropped 0; count of bases not matched to a gene: 2. Per the germline V gene, CDR1 is MNHEY and CDR2 is SVGEGT. For the CDR3, the DNA is TGTGCCAGCAGTTACACGGGACTAGCCTCCTACGAGCAGTACTTC. Protein: CASSYTGLASYEQYF.

This clonotype has only a few counts. A read error may produce the germline difference seen at one junction end. The CDR3 bases are TGTGCCAGCACATACGACTCCTATAATCCACCCCTCCACTTT. Protein product: CASTYDSYNPPLHF. The chain employs TRBV12-3 or TRBV12-4 and TRBJ1-6; D unclear. This CDR3 has 14 residues.

There are many counts of this clonotype. This chain links TRBV12-3 or TRBV12-4 with TRBJ1-1, with D perhaps TRBD1 (6 bases). This CDR3 has 13 amino acids. Trimming cost V 5 bases and J 3 bases, with 10 bases left between them. CDR3 sequence (DNA): TGTGCCAGCAGTCCGACAGGTTACACTGAAGCTTTCTTT. This codes for CASSPTGYTEAFF.

This clonotype was seen many times. The V and J genes are TRBV5-1 and TRBJ2-1; 8 bases are a match to TRBD1. CDR3 length: 15 residues. V lost 2 bases and J lost 2; bases outside the gene matches: 3. In germline, CDR1 is SGHRS, CDR2 YFSETQ. The DNA of the CDR3 is TGCGCCAGCAGCTTTACAGGGGGGCCCTACAATGAGCAGTTCTTC. It codes for CASSFTGGPYNEQFF.

The table lists this clonotype with many counts. The CDR3 DNA sequence: TGTGCCAGCAGCCCCTATCGTTGGGGACCAAAGATGAACACTGAAGCTTTCTTT. Protein: CASSPYRWGPKMNTEAFF. The chain employs TRBV7-8 and TRBJ1-1; perhaps TRBD1 as D (5 bases). Trimming stripped 5 bases from V and 0 bases from J, with 22 bases between. This CDR3 has 18 amino acids. Germline loops: CDR1 SGHVS, CDR2 FQNEAQ.

A few counts support this clonotype. The chain employs TRBV4-3 and TRBJ1-4, with 7 bases aligning to TRBD1. Losses at the gene ends were 2 bases for V and 5 bases for J; bases not matched to a gene: 8. Germline values: CDR1 LGHNA, CDR2 YSLEER. The CDR3 contains 16 residues. CDR3 coding DNA: TGCGCCAGCAGCCAACAAGAGGGGACAGTGAATGAAAAACTGTTTTTT. Translating gives CASSQQEGTVNEKLFF.

CDR3 in amino acids: CATIHSTEAFF. In nucleotides, the CDR3 is TGTGCCACCATACACTCGACTGAAGCTTTCTTT. The V and J genes are TRBV6-1 and TRBJ1-1; no clear D gene. This CDR3 spans 11 amino acids. Germline V lookup: CDR1 MNHNS, CDR2 SASEGT. Trimming cost V 10 bases and J 5 bases, with 11 bases left between them.

In its sample, this clonotype was seen a few times. The chain combines TRBV6-1 with TRBJ2-7, with 8 bases matching TRBD1. The J segment lost 8 bases and the V segment lost 7 bases, leaving 7 bases of the junction unmatched. Germline loops: CDR1 MNHNS, CDR2 SASEGT. This CDR3 contains 12 residues. CDR3 bases: TGTGCCAGCACTCCACAGGGGGGCCAGCAGTACTTC. The encoded protein is CASTPQGGQQYF.

This clonotype turned up a few times. The chain joins TRBV2 to TRBJ1-2; D is undetermined. CDR1 is SNHLY and CDR2 is FYNNEI in the germline V gene. Trimming shortened V by 4 bases and J by 1 base, and 13 bases separated the two germline ends. The CDR3 totals 15 residues. The DNA for the CDR3 is TGTGCCAGCAGTGGGGAGACGAGTGGTAACTATGGCTACACCTTC. It codes for CASSGETSGNYGYTF.

This clonotype was counted at least ten times. The rearrangement uses TRBV3-1 and TRBJ2-1; 8 nucleotides line up with TRBD2. V shed 4 bases and J 6 bases; nucleotides not matched to a gene: 8. There are 15 residues in the CDR3. The germline V gene has CDR1 LGHDT and CDR2 YNNKEL (reference sequence). The CDR3 DNA sequence: TGTGCCAGCAGCCCCGAGGGACTAGTTCCCAATGAGCAGTTCTTC. Its protein product is CASSPEGLVPNEQFF.

This clonotype was found a few times. The CDR3 coding sequence is TGTGCCACCAGCAGAGCCAGGGGGTATGAGCAGTACTTC. This sequence encodes CATSRARGYEQYF. This chain uses TRBV15 with TRBJ2-7; 7 bases agree with TRBD1. CDR3 size: 13 residues. Trimming at V came to 1 base and at J to 7 bases, leaving 4 bases not matched to a gene. Per the germline V gene, CDR1 is LNHNV and CDR2 is YYDKDF (reference sequence). The variable domain in full, with the rest retrieved from reference TRBV15 and TRBJ2-7, is DAMVIQNPRYQVTQFGKPVTLSCSQTLNHNVMYWYQQKSSQAPKLLFHYYDKDFNNEADTPDNFQSRRPNTSFCFLDIRSPGLGDTAMYLCATSRARGYEQYFGPGTRLTVT.

This clonotype was recorded at least ten times. This chain uses TRBV24-1 with TRBJ2-5; no clear D gene. The V end lost 6 bases, the J end lost 7 bases, and 8 bases lay between the germline ends. The CDR3 loop spans 11 amino acids. CDR1 KGHDR and CDR2 SFDVKD come from the germline V gene. This chain's CDR3 is CATSSHRTQYF. CDR3 in DNA: TGTGCCACCAGTTCTCACCGGACCCAGTACTTC.

A few counts support this clonotype. The gene calls are TRBV7-9 and TRBJ1-6; D is unresolved. Trimming removed 5 bases from V and 9 bases from J, with 14 bases in between. CDR3 length equals 14 residues. The germline V gene has CDR1 SEHNR and CDR2 FQNEAQ (reference sequence). The CDR3 bases are TGTGCCAGCAGCCCGCTCGGCTTCGGTTCACCCCTCCACTTT. Residues: CASSPLGFGSPLHF. Variable domain in full (rest from reference TRBV7-9 and TRBJ1-6): DTGVSQNPRHKITKRGQNVTFRCDPISEHNRLYWYRQTLGQGPEFLTYFQNEAQLEKSRLLSDRFSAERPKGSFSTLEIQRTEQGDSAMYLCASSPLGFGSPLHFGNGTRLTVT.

Points on this clonotype: A junction boundary mismatches the germline segment, possibly from a read error. The V and J genes are TRBV5-6 and TRBJ1-1; no clear D. Germline lookup yields CDR1 SGHDT and CDR2 YYEEEE. The CDR3 loop spans 11 amino acids. The CDR3 region has the DNA TGTGCCAGCACGCTGGGAACTGAAGATTTCTTT. Translated: CASTLGTEDFF.

This clonotype has just a few counts. This sequence joins TRBV7-2 and TRBJ2-2; the D is unclear. The CDR3 is made up of 17 amino acids. V was shortened by 1 base and J by 0 bases, with 12 bases between the two germline ends. The germline V gene encodes CDR1 SGHTA and CDR2 FQGNSA. CDR3 nucleotide sequence: TGTGCCAGCAGCTTAGAGGGCTCTGGCGCGAACACCGGGGAGCTGTTTTTT. This encodes CASSLEGSGANTGELFF.

Turning to this clonotype: This may be a read error, as it is one base from a much larger clone. The CDR3 here is CVSRGVGNEQFF. In DNA, the CDR3 is TGTGTCAGCAGGGGGGTCGGGAATGAGCAGTTCTTC. This chain joins TRBV6-1 and TRBJ2-1; D is perhaps TRBD1 (7 bases). This CDR3 has 12 residues. CDR1 is MNHNS, CDR2 SASEGT, per germline.

The table lists this clonotype with many counts. The chain recombines TRBV7-2 with TRBJ2-7; D not resolved. The CDR3 consists of 11 residues. The germline V gene has CDR1 SGHTA and CDR2 FQGNSA. Trimming stripped 4 bases from V and 2 bases from J, with 3 bases between. CDR3 in amino acids: CASSYAYEQYF. CDR3 DNA: TGTGCCAGCAGCTACGCCTACGAGCAGTACTTC.

This clonotype was counted ten times or more. V and J are TRBV6-1 and TRBJ1-5, with D possibly TRBD1 on 5 matching bases. Germline CDR1 MNHNS, CDR2 SASEGT. The V end lost 2 bases, the J end lost 2 bases, and 13 bases lay between the germline ends. The CDR3 spans 16 residues. The CDR3: CASSEHEGMGNQPQHF. In DNA form, the CDR3 reads TGTGCCAGCAGTGAACACGAGGGGATGGGCAATCAGCCCCAGCATTTT.

This clonotype was detected ten times or more. The CDR3 coding sequence is TGTGCCAGCAGCCCCGGGGGGGTTGGGGCCAACGTCCTGACTTTC. It translates to CASSPGGVGANVLTF. The chain recombines TRBV11-2 with TRBJ2-6, with 8 nucleotides matching TRBD2. The CDR3 has 15 residues. The J segment lost 3 bases and the V segment lost 5 bases, leaving 3 bases of the junction unmatched. The germline CDR1 and CDR2 sequences are SGHAT and FQNNGV.

Ten or more counts support this clonotype. The chain joins TRBV15 to TRBJ2-2; 7 nucleotides agree with TRBD1. Trimming took 1 base from V and 13 from J; bases not matched to a gene: 21. Germline-derived CDR1 and CDR2 are LNHNV and YYDKDF (reference sequence). This CDR3 has 18 residues. In DNA, the CDR3 is TGTGCCACCAGCAGAGGGGGGTGGATGACAGGGACCAGCGCGGGGCTGTTTTTT. Translated, it gives CATSRGGWMTGTSAGLFF.

This clonotype was seen at least ten times. The chain combines TRBV7-2 with TRBJ2-7, with 13 bases that match TRBD2. Germline V gene lookup returns CDR1 SGHTA and CDR2 FQGNSA. Germline trimming cut 5 bases from V and 3 bases from J; bases unmatched to any gene: 25. The CDR3 loop spans 22 amino acids. The CDR3 coding sequence is TGTGCCAGCAGCCCCCACCCAACACGGGGGACTAGCGGGGCGGGGACGGGCTACGAGCAGTACTTC. It is translated as CASSPHPTRGTSGAGTGYEQYF. The full variable domain, in which reference TRBV7-2 and TRBJ2-7 provide the parts outside the CDR3, is GAGVSQSPSNKVTEKGKDVELRCDPISGHTALYWYRQSLGQGLEFLIYFQGNSAPDKSGLPSDRFSAERTGGSVSTLTIQRTQQEDSAVYLCASSPHPTRGTSGAGTGYEQYFGPGTRLTVT.

On this clonotype itself: Just one base apart from a much larger clone, this may be a read error. The genes are TRBV10-2 and TRBJ2-1; D is ambiguous. Germline V gene lookup returns CDR1 WSHSY and CDR2 SAAADI. The CDR3 has 13 residues. The CDR3 DNA is TGCGCCAGCAGTGGGGCAGCGTACAAGGAGCAGTTCTTC. Encoded protein: CASSGAAYKEQFF.

Regarding this clonotype: A junction boundary mismatches the germline segment, possibly from a read error. The chain recombines TRBV5-1 with TRBJ2-1; TRBD1 agrees at 10 bases. The germline gives CDR1 SGHRS, CDR2 YFSETQ. CDR3 length equals 12 residues. The CDR3 is CATGQGVNEQFF. The CDR3 nucleotides read TGTGCCACCGGACAGGGGGTCAATGAGCAGTTCTTC.